Following are 18 T cell receptor beta chains from one sample sequenced in a study of early T cells in non-severe SARS-CoV-2 infection. TCRdb processed the 5' RACE reads anew with MiXCR; each CDR3 protein has one entry. The table lists tens of thousands of distinct CDR3 sequences, about 5.2% of them singletons. The specimen sequenced was whole blood. These receptors were collected from an adult who was a healthcare worker with PCR-confirmed SARS-CoV-2 infection or an uninfected control (not recorded which).

This clonotype was seen at least ten times. The V and J genes are TRBV2 and TRBJ2-7, with 7 bases fitting TRBD1. Germline V gene lookup returns CDR1 SNHLY and CDR2 FYNNEI. The V and J ends lost 2 bases and 3 bases, in that order; junction bases with no gene match: 4. The CDR3 spans 14 residues. CDR3 in DNA: TGTGCCAGCAGTGAACGACAGGGTCTCTACGAGCAGTACGTC. Translating it yields CASSERQGLYEQYV.

The gene calls are TRBV12-3 or TRBV12-4 and TRBJ1-4, with TRBD1 matching 9 bases. This CDR3 region has 14 residues. The trim removed 6 bases at V and 8 bases at J, leaving 7 bases unmatched. The CDR3 is CASRTGTGKEKLFF. CDR3 bases: TGTGCCAGCAGAACCGGGACAGGGAAGGAAAAACTGTTTTTT.

The chain joins TRBV15 to TRBJ2-5; no reliable D call. Trimming removed 5 bases from V and 5 bases from J, with 9 bases in between. Germline-derived CDR1 and CDR2 are LNHNV and YYDKDF (reference sequence). The CDR3 sequence is 12 residues long. CDR3 nucleotide sequence: TGTGCCACCAGCCCACGGCGGGAGACCCAGTACTTC. Protein sequence: CATSPRRETQYF.

This clonotype was counted many times. This sequence joins TRBV7-2 and TRBJ2-1, with D unclear. V dropped 0 bases and J dropped 5 bases, with 11 bases sitting between them. Germline values: CDR1 SGHTA, CDR2 FQGNSA. The CDR3 runs to 15 residues. The CDR3 DNA sequence: TGTGCCAGCAGCTTAGCCGGCCGAAACAACAATGAGCAGTTCTTC. Its translation: CASSLAGRNNNEQFF.

This clonotype appeared many times. CDR3 coding DNA: TGTGCCAGCTCACCTAAGTCCATGGGGAGCTACAATGAGCAGTTCTTC. It is translated as CASSPKSMGSYNEQFF. The rearrangement joins TRBV18 to TRBJ2-1, with a weak D call TRBD2 (5 bases). The V end lost 3 bases, the J end lost 3 bases, and 15 bases lay between the germline ends. The CDR3 is 16 amino acids. Germline V gene sequence: CDR1 KGHSH, CDR2 LQKENI.

The V gene is TRBV10-3, the J gene TRBJ1-5; no firm D call. The CDR3 has 13 residues. Germline values: CDR1 ENHRY, CDR2 SYGVKD. The V gene lost 6 bases and the J gene lost 3 bases, with 9 bases spanning the gap. CDR3 nucleotide sequence: TGTGCCATCAGCGATAGGGCCAATCAGCCCCAGCATTTT. Protein: CAISDRANQPQHF.

In this sample, this clonotype is medium-sized. The V gene is TRBV6-5, the J gene TRBJ2-1; D gene unclear. The CDR3 covers 13 residues. V lost 0 bases, J lost 3 bases, and 3 bases lay in between. The germline gives CDR1 MNHEY, CDR2 SVGAGI. The CDR3 loop is CASSYSRYNEQFF. The CDR3 DNA follows: TGTGCCAGCAGTTACTCTCGCTACAATGAGCAGTTCTTC.

This clonotype showed up many times. The CDR3 nucleotides are TGTGCCAGCTCACGGGCTCGCAGCTCCTACGAGCAGTACTTC. Translating it yields CASSRARSSYEQYF. The chain recombines TRBV18 with TRBJ2-7; D unresolved. CDR1 is KGHSH and CDR2 is LQKENI in the germline V gene. V lost 4 bases and J lost 0, with 10 bases in between. The CDR3 has 14 residues.

This clonotype was detected many times. The V and J genes are TRBV20-1 and TRBJ2-7; D is undetermined. Germline V gene data show CDR1 as DFQATT and CDR2 as SNEGSKA (reference sequence). This CDR3 has 13 residues. V was shortened by 3 bases and J by 6 bases, with 15 bases between the two germline ends. In nucleotides, the CDR3 is TGCAGTGCTAGGGAGAGCCATTCCGCCGAGCAGTACTTC. Translation gives CSARESHSAEQYF.

This clonotype was picked up a small number of times. The V call is TRBV5-6, the J call TRBJ2-1; D is unresolved. The CDR3 runs 16 residues. The germline V gene has CDR1 SGHDT and CDR2 YYEEEE. With 1 base removed from V and 5 bases from J, the gap between germline ends came to 16 bases. The CDR3 bases are TGTGCCAGCAGCTTGTTGGACCGGCTAATCCACAATGAGCAGTTCTTC. Protein product: CASSLLDRLIHNEQFF.

In its sample, this clonotype was seen many times. V and J are TRBV10-1 and TRBJ2-7; either TRBD1 or TRBD2 may fit D (5 bases each). Germline loops: CDR1 WNHNN, CDR2 SYGVQD (reference sequence). The CDR3 extends over 16 amino acids. With 4 bases removed from V and 4 bases from J, the gap between germline ends came to 20 bases. For the CDR3, the DNA is TGCGCCAGCAGTGTACGGGACGTCAGGGTGGCTTACGAGCAGTACTTC. Amino acids: CASSVRDVRVAYEQYF.

The genes are TRBV13 and TRBJ2-7, with 9 bases aligning to TRBD2. V was pared by 3 bases and J by 3 bases, with 12 bases of the junction left unmatched. Germline V lookup: CDR1 PRHDT, CDR2 FYEKMQ (reference sequence). The CDR3 covers 17 residues. The CDR3 sequence is CASSFLGLASESYEQYF. The CDR3 DNA follows: TGTGCCAGCAGCTTTCTAGGACTAGCGTCAGAGAGCTACGAGCAGTACTTC.

This clonotype appeared many times. The chain uses TRBV12-3 or TRBV12-4 and TRBJ1-1; no definite D call. The CDR3 sequence is 14 residues long. The V and J ends lost 3 bases and 3 bases respectively, with 11 bases between them. The chain's CDR3 is CASSLREAYTEAFF. For the CDR3, the DNA is TGTGCCAGCAGTTTGAGGGAGGCTTACACTGAAGCTTTCTTT.

This clonotype was detected many times. The chain links TRBV7-2 to TRBJ2-3; the match to TRBD2 covers 9 bases. The germline CDR1 and CDR2 sequences are SGHTA and FQGNSA. Losses at the gene ends were 4 bases for V and 8 bases for J; bases not matched to a gene: 16. This CDR3 contains 17 residues. CDR3 coding DNA: TGTGCCAGCAGCTCCAGCTCCCTAGCGGGATGGAGTGGTACGCAGTATTTT. Its protein is CASSSSSLAGWSGTQYF.

The chain recombines TRBV7-9 with TRBJ1-1, with a weak D call TRBD1 (6 bases). V lost 4 bases to trimming and J lost 4 bases, with 10 bases between them. The CDR3 runs 13 residues. CDR1 SEHNR and CDR2 FQNEAQ come from the germline V gene (reference sequence). CDR3 protein: CASSSAGVTEAFF. The CDR3 region has the DNA TGTGCCAGCAGCTCGGCAGGGGTCACTGAAGCTTTCTTT.

In this sample, this clonotype turned up many times. The rearrangement uses TRBV24-1 and TRBJ1-2, with 9 bases matching TRBD1. The V gene's germline CDR1 is KGHDR and CDR2 SFDVKD. Trimming at V came to 3 bases and at J to 1 base, leaving 11 bases not matched to a gene. The CDR3 length is 18 residues. CDR3: CATSDAGTGSLRNYGYTF. The CDR3 region has the DNA TGTGCCACCAGTGATGCGGGGACAGGGAGCCTTCGTAACTATGGCTACACCTTC.

This clonotype showed up just a few times. The chain has TRBV7-9 and TRBJ2-1; the match to TRBD2 covers 14 bases. This CDR3 is built from 15 residues. The V gene's germline CDR1 is SEHNR and CDR2 FQNEAQ (reference sequence). V lost 4 bases to trimming and J lost 10 bases; unmatched junction nucleotides: 6. CDR3 nucleotides: TGTGCCAGCAGCTCGGGACTAGCGGGGGACCAAGAGCAGTTCTTC. It specifies CASSSGLAGDQEQFF. The complete variable domain, with remaining parts taken from reference TRBV7-9 and TRBJ2-1, reads DTGVSQNPRHKITKRGQNVTFRCDPISEHNRLYWYRQTLGQGPEFLTYFQNEAQLEKSRLLSDRFSAERPKGSFSTLEIQRTEQGDSAMYLCASSSGLAGDQEQFFGPGTRLTVL.

There are many counts of this clonotype. CDR3 loop: CASSLGDSSYEQYF. Here the CDR3 DNA reads TGCGCCAGCAGCTTGGGGGACAGCTCCTACGAGCAGTACTTC. The chain carries TRBV5-1 and TRBJ2-7; 7 nucleotides align to TRBD1. The germline gives CDR1 SGHRS, CDR2 YFSETQ. The J segment lost 0 bases and the V segment lost 0 bases, leaving 0 bases of the junction unmatched. The CDR3 contains 14 residues.